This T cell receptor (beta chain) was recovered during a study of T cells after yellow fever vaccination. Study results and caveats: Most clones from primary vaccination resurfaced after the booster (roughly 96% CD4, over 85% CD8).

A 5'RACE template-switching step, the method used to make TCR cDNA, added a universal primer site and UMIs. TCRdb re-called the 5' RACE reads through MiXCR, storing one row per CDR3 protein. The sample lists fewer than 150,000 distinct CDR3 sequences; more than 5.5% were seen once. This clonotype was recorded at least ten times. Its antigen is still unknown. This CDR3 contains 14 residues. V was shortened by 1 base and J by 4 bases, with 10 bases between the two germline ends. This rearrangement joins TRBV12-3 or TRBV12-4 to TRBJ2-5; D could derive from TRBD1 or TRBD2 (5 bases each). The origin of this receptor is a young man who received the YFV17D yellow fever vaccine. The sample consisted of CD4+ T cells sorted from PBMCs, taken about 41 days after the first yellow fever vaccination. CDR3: CASSLVRGPETQYF. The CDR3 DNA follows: TGTGCCAGCAGTTTAGTCCGGGGCCCAGAGACCCAGTACTTC.